Listed below are T cell receptor beta chains from one sample, sequenced in a study of shared clonotypes between healthy human individuals. Repertoires were generated with immunoSEQ multiplex PCR, while TCRdb's copy carries only in-frame clones and drops some. This sample yields more than 1 million clones, of which 75% to 80% are seen a single time; roughly 0.56% belongs to the top ten. What was sequenced was memory CD4+ T cells from PBMCs. The receptors here all came from a man younger than 30 in good health. Some clones in this sample may be carry-over from other donors' samples. Each CDR3 is given with its conserved first and last residue. A D gene is named only where the DNA matches it firmly. Not all rows give a size; the values are once, few, many and, for expanded clones, a class.

CDR3nt: TGTGCCAGCTGGTCCACAATAACAGGGGAGCAGTACTTC; CDR3aa: CASWSTITGEQYF; d_gene: NA; j_gene: TRBJ2-7; v_gene: TRBV6-5; abundance: NA
CDR3nt: TGTGCCCTCACGGCGAACACCGGGGAGCTGTTTTTT; CDR3aa: CALTANTGELFF; d_gene: NA; j_gene: TRBJ2-2; v_gene: TRBV7-9; abundance: NA
CDR3nt: TGTGCCAGCAGCCCTGACCGTTCAAGAGAGACCCAGTACTTC; CDR3aa: CASSPDRSRETQYF; d_gene: NA; j_gene: TRBJ2-5; v_gene: TRBV5-4; abundance: NA
CDR3nt: TGTGCCAGCAGCCAAGGGACAGGGGGCGTCTACACCTTC; CDR3aa: CASSQGTGGVYTF; d_gene: TRBD1; j_gene: TRBJ1-2; v_gene: TRBV28; abundance: NA
CDR3nt: TGTGCCAGCACTCCAACGGACTATAGGGACTACGAGCAGTACTTC; CDR3aa: CASTPTDYRDYEQYF; d_gene: NA; j_gene: TRBJ2-7; v_gene: TRBV2; abundance: NA
CDR3nt: TGTGCCAGCAGTTACCCGGGACAGGGCTACGAGCAGTACTTC; CDR3aa: CASSYPGQGYEQYF; d_gene: TRBD1; j_gene: TRBJ2-7; v_gene: TRBV6-6; abundance: NA
CDR3nt: TGTGCCAGTAGTCTCGCCGGCGGCAATTTTAACTATGGCTACACCTTC; CDR3aa: CASSLAGGNFNYGYTF; d_gene: NA; j_gene: TRBJ1-2; v_gene: TRBV19; abundance: many
CDR3nt: TGTGCCGGAACCGGGAGCACTGAAGCTTTCTTT; CDR3aa: CAGTGSTEAFF; d_gene: NA; j_gene: TRBJ1-1; v_gene: TRBV27; abundance: NA
CDR3nt: TGTGCCAGCAGCGCCGATCGCAGCTCCTACGAGCAGTACTTC; CDR3aa: CASSADRSSYEQYF; d_gene: NA; j_gene: TRBJ2-7; v_gene: TRBV6-4; abundance: NA
CDR3nt: TGTGCCAGCTCACCGCTGATAGCGGGAGTGCACAATGAGCAGTTCTTC; CDR3aa: CASSPLIAGVHNEQFF; d_gene: TRBD2; j_gene: TRBJ2-1; v_gene: TRBV18; abundance: NA
CDR3nt: TGCGCCAGCAGCTTGGGGGCCTTTGACACTGAAGCTTTCTTT; CDR3aa: CASSLGAFDTEAFF; d_gene: NA; j_gene: TRBJ1-1; v_gene: TRBV5-1; abundance: NA
CDR3nt: TGTGCCAGCAGCCTGCTAGCGGGAGGGCGTGGAGATACGCAGTATTTT; CDR3aa: CASSLLAGGRGDTQYF; d_gene: TRBD2; j_gene: TRBJ2-3; v_gene: TRBV6-6; abundance: NA
CDR3nt: TGCAGCGTTCAGGCGGGGGTAGGCAATCAGCCCCAGCATTTT; CDR3aa: CSVQAGVGNQPQHF; d_gene: NA; j_gene: TRBJ1-5; v_gene: TRBV29-1; abundance: NA
CDR3nt: TGCGCCAGCAGGGTCCGGGACGGGAGCTCCTACGAGCAGTACTTC; CDR3aa: CASRVRDGSSYEQYF; d_gene: NA; j_gene: TRBJ2-7; v_gene: TRBV5-1; abundance: once
CDR3nt: TGCACCACCCTGGTGGGAGGCACAGATACGCAGTATTTT; CDR3aa: CTTLVGGTDTQYF; d_gene: NA; j_gene: TRBJ2-3; v_gene: TRBV29-1; abundance: NA
CDR3nt: TGCAGTGCACCGATTGGGGAGCAGTACTTC; CDR3aa: CSAPIGEQYF; d_gene: NA; j_gene: TRBJ2-7; v_gene: TRBV20-1; abundance: once
CDR3nt: TGCGCCAGCAGCTTGGAAGGGGGCCAGAACACCGGGGAGCTGTTTTTT; CDR3aa: CASSLEGGQNTGELFF; d_gene: TRBD1; j_gene: TRBJ2-2; v_gene: TRBV5-1; abundance: once
CDR3nt: TGTGCCAGCAGCCTCCCCGGTAGCGGGCACAATGAGCAGTTCTTC; CDR3aa: CASSLPGSGHNEQFF; d_gene: TRBD2; j_gene: TRBJ2-1; v_gene: TRBV4-2; abundance: NA
CDR3nt: TGTGCCAGCAGGATACGCCCCGGGACAGGTCATGAAAAACTGTTTTTT; CDR3aa: CASRIRPGTGHEKLFF; d_gene: TRBD1; j_gene: TRBJ1-4; v_gene: TRBV5-7; abundance: NA
CDR3nt: TGTGCCAGCTCACAGCGATCACCCATTTATGGCTACACCTTC; CDR3aa: CASSQRSPIYGYTF; d_gene: NA; j_gene: TRBJ1-2; v_gene: TRBV18; abundance: NA
CDR3nt: TGTGCCAGCAGTTTATCCCCGGTGGGGGGGCAGCCCCAGCATTTT; CDR3aa: CASSLSPVGGQPQHF; d_gene: NA; j_gene: TRBJ1-5; v_gene: TRBV28; abundance: few
CDR3nt: TGTGCCAGCAGCCCGGGGATTTACGAGCAGTACTTC; CDR3aa: CASSPGIYEQYF; d_gene: NA; j_gene: TRBJ2-7; v_gene: TRBV5-5; abundance: NA
CDR3nt: TGTGCCAGCAGTTTATACGCGGGAAACACCATATATTTT; CDR3aa: CASSLYAGNTIYF; d_gene: NA; j_gene: TRBJ1-3; v_gene: TRBV28; abundance: NA
CDR3nt: TGTGCCAGCAGTTTTATACAGGCGGATGAGCAGTTCTTC; CDR3aa: CASSFIQADEQFF; d_gene: NA; j_gene: TRBJ2-1; v_gene: TRBV27; abundance: many
CDR3nt: TGTGCCAGCAGTCCGACCGTGGGCACGCAGTATTTT; CDR3aa: CASSPTVGTQYF; d_gene: NA; j_gene: TRBJ2-3; v_gene: TRBV6-1; abundance: once
CDR3nt: TGTGCCAGCAGTCTACAGGGGACGGAGACCCAGTACTTC; CDR3aa: CASSLQGTETQYF; d_gene: TRBD1; j_gene: TRBJ2-5; v_gene: TRBV5-4; abundance: once
CDR3nt: TGTGCCAGCAGCGAGCAGGGGGTCACTAATGAAAAACTGTTTTTT; CDR3aa: CASSEQGVTNEKLFF; d_gene: TRBD1; j_gene: TRBJ1-4; v_gene: TRBV2; abundance: NA
CDR3nt: TGCGCCAGCAGCTTGACGACGAGTCCGGATACGCAGTATTTT; CDR3aa: CASSLTTSPDTQYF; d_gene: NA; j_gene: TRBJ2-3; v_gene: TRBV5-1; abundance: few
CDR3nt: TGTGCCAGCAGTAGCGAACTGAACACTGAAGCTTTCTTT; CDR3aa: CASSSELNTEAFF; d_gene: NA; j_gene: TRBJ1-1; v_gene: TRBV6-4; abundance: NA
CDR3nt: TGTGCCAGACCACTCGGCGGGACTAACAATGAGCAGTTCTTC; CDR3aa: CARPLGGTNNEQFF; d_gene: TRBD2; j_gene: TRBJ2-1; v_gene: TRBV11-3; abundance: NA
CDR3nt: TGCAGCGTTTCTTGGACAGACTCCTACGAGCAGTACTTC; CDR3aa: CSVSWTDSYEQYF; d_gene: NA; j_gene: TRBJ2-7; v_gene: TRBV29-1; abundance: NA
CDR3nt: TGTGCCAGTAGTACAACCCCCGGGACGGCATCTTACGGGGAGCTGTTTTTT; CDR3aa: CASSTTPGTASYGELFF; d_gene: NA; j_gene: TRBJ2-2; v_gene: TRBV19; abundance: NA
CDR3nt: TGTGCCAGCAGAGGTTTCCGGGCGGAACAAAATGAAAAACTGTTTTTT; CDR3aa: CASRGFRAEQNEKLFF; d_gene: NA; j_gene: TRBJ1-4; v_gene: TRBV7-3; abundance: many
CDR3nt: TGCAGCGTTGGGGGGCTAGCGAGGAGTCCGACAGATACGCAGTATTTT; CDR3aa: CSVGGLARSPTDTQYF; d_gene: NA; j_gene: TRBJ2-3; v_gene: TRBV29-1; abundance: NA
CDR3nt: TGTGCCAGCTCACCAAACAGGGTCACTAATGAAAAACTGTTTTTT; CDR3aa: CASSPNRVTNEKLFF; d_gene: NA; j_gene: TRBJ1-4; v_gene: TRBV18; abundance: NA
CDR3nt: TGTGCCAGTAGTCCCTTGTATCTATCGGGAGAGACCCAGTACTTC; CDR3aa: CASSPLYLSGETQYF; d_gene: NA; j_gene: TRBJ2-5; v_gene: TRBV19; abundance: few
CDR3nt: TGTGCCAGCAGCACCGGGACAGGGGGCAGGGGGACCCAGTACTTC; CDR3aa: CASSTGTGGRGTQYF; d_gene: TRBD1; j_gene: TRBJ2-5; v_gene: TRBV28; abundance: NA
CDR3nt: TGTGCCAGCAGCCCCACGGCCAGGGTAGACACTGAAGCTTTCTTT; CDR3aa: CASSPTARVDTEAFF; d_gene: NA; j_gene: TRBJ1-1; v_gene: TRBV9; abundance: NA
CDR3nt: TGTGCCAGCAGAAGACCAGGGGGCTACGGATGGGCCAACGTCCTGACTTTC; CDR3aa: CASRRPGGYGWANVLTF; d_gene: TRBD1; j_gene: TRBJ2-6; v_gene: TRBV11-2; abundance: NA
CDR3nt: TGTGCCATCCGACGGAGTGGCTCACCCGTATACGAGCAGTACTTC; CDR3aa: CAIRRSGSPVYEQYF; d_gene: NA; j_gene: TRBJ2-7; v_gene: TRBV7-2; abundance: NA
CDR3nt: TGTGCCAGCCAGGCAGGAGAAGCGTATGGCTACACCTTC; CDR3aa: CASQAGEAYGYTF; d_gene: NA; j_gene: TRBJ1-2; v_gene: TRBV19; abundance: NA
CDR3nt: TGTGCCAGCAGCCGGAACACCGGGGAGCTGTTTTTT; CDR3aa: CASSRNTGELFF; d_gene: NA; j_gene: TRBJ2-2; v_gene: TRBV2; abundance: NA
CDR3nt: TGTGCCAGCGGTTCAGGGGGGACAGGGAACACTGAAGCTTTCTTT; CDR3aa: CASGSGGTGNTEAFF; d_gene: TRBD1; j_gene: TRBJ1-1; v_gene: TRBV7-9; abundance: few
CDR3nt: TGTGCCAGCAGCTTAGATTATGGGAGGGACACTGAAGCTTTCTTT; CDR3aa: CASSLDYGRDTEAFF; d_gene: NA; j_gene: TRBJ1-1; v_gene: TRBV11-2; abundance: NA
CDR3nt: TGTGCCAGCAGCCCCGGTTGGACAGGGGCTCAAGAGACCCAGTACTTC; CDR3aa: CASSPGWTGAQETQYF; d_gene: TRBD1; j_gene: TRBJ2-5; v_gene: TRBV5-4; abundance: NA
CDR3nt: TGTGCCATCAGTGAGGTGCAGTCCAGACAGCCCCAGCATTTT; CDR3aa: CAISEVQSRQPQHF; d_gene: NA; j_gene: TRBJ1-5; v_gene: TRBV10-3; abundance: once
CDR3nt: TGTGCCAGCTCACCTCCGACAGACCGCTACGAGCAGTACTTC; CDR3aa: CASSPPTDRYEQYF; d_gene: NA; j_gene: TRBJ2-7; v_gene: TRBV18; abundance: NA
CDR3nt: TGTGCCAGCAGCTCGTCCGACGCATACGAGCAGTACTTC; CDR3aa: CASSSSDAYEQYF; d_gene: NA; j_gene: TRBJ2-7; v_gene: TRBV7-2; abundance: NA
CDR3nt: TGTGCCAGCAGTTACCGGGTTGAGGGCTGGGAGACCCAGTACTTC; CDR3aa: CASSYRVEGWETQYF; d_gene: NA; j_gene: TRBJ2-5; v_gene: TRBV6-5; abundance: NA
CDR3nt: TGTGCCAGCAGTTCGTGGGGCACCGGGGAGCTGTTTTTT; CDR3aa: CASSSWGTGELFF; d_gene: NA; j_gene: TRBJ2-2; v_gene: TRBV27; abundance: NA
CDR3nt: TGTGCCTGGAGGCCAGGACTAGCGGGAGGGGCAGATACGCAGTATTTT; CDR3aa: CAWRPGLAGGADTQYF; d_gene: TRBD2; j_gene: TRBJ2-3; v_gene: TRBV30; abundance: NA
CDR3nt: TGCGCCAGCAGCGAGGGGACAGGGTATTATCAAGAGACCCAGTACTTC; CDR3aa: CASSEGTGYYQETQYF; d_gene: TRBD1; j_gene: TRBJ2-5; v_gene: TRBV5-1; abundance: many